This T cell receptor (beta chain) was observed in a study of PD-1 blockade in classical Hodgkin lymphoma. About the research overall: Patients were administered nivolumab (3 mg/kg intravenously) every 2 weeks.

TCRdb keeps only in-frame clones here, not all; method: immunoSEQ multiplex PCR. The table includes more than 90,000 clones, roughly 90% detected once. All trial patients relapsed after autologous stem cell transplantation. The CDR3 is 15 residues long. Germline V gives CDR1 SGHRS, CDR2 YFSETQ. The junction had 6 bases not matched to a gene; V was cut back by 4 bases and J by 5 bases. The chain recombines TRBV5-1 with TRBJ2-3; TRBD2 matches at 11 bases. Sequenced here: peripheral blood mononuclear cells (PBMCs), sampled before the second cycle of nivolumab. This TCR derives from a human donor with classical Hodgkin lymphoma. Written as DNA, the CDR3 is TGCGCCAGCAGCCACACTAGCGGGGGAAGAGATACGCAGTATTTT. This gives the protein CASSHTSGGRDTQYF. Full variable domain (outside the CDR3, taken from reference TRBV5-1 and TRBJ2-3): KAGVTQTPRYLIKTRGQQVTLSCSPISGHRSVSWYQQTPGQGLQFLFEYFSETQRNKGNFPGRFSGRQFSNSRSEMNVSTLELGDSALYLCASSHTSGGRDTQYFGPGTRLTVL.